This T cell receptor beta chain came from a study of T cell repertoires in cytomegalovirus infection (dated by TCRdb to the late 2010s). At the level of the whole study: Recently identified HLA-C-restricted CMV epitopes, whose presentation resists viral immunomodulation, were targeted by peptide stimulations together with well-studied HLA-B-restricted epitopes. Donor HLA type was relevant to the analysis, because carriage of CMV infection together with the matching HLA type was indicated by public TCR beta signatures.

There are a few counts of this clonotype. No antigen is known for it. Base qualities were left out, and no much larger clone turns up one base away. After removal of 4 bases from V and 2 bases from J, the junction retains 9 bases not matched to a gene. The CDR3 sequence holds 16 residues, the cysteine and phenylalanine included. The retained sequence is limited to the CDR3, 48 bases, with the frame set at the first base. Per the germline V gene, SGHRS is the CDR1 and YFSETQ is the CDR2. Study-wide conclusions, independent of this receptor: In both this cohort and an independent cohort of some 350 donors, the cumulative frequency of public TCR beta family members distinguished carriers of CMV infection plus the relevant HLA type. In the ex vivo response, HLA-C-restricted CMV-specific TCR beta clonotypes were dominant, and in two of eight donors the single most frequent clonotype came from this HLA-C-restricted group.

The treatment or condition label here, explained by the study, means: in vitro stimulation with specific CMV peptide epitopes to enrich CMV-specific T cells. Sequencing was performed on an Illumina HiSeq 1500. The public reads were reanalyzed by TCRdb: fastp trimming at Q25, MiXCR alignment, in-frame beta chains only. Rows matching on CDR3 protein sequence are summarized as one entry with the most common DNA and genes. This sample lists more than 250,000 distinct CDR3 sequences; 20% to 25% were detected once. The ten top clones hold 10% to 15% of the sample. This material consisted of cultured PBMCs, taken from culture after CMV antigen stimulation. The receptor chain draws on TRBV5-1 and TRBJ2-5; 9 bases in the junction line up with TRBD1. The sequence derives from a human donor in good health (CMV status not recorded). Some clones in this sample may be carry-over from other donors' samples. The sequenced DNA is TGCGCCAGCAGCAGGGGACAGGGAATCGGACAAGAGACCCAGTACTTC. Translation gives CASSRGQGIGQETQYF.